The clone carrying this T cell receptor (beta chain) was seen a few times. The target antigen is unknown. This record belongs to a study of beta chain features in type 1 diabetes. Broader study findings: People with Type 1 diabetes carried modestly yet significantly shorter TCRB CDR3s in all four CD4+ subsets. Patients showed naive, central memory and Treg TCRB repertoires that appeared more similar than those of healthy donors.

Germline CDR1 is LNHDA and CDR2 is SQIVND (reference sequence). The CDR3 runs 13 residues. The V end lost 9 bases, the J end lost 3 bases, and 14 bases lay between the germline ends. Cell sorting via CD45RO/CCR7/CD25/CD127/CD95/CD27 was performed to obtain CD4+ naive, central memory, regulatory and stem cell-like memory cells. Expressed TCRB transcripts were sequenced because the entire RNA isolate underwent reverse transcription. Libraries were prepared by immunoSEQ multiplex PCR; TCRdb keeps only in-frame clonotypes and omits some of them. The sample yields fewer than 900,000 clones, roughly a sixth seen once.

The genes are TRBV19 and TRBJ1-1; a possible D gene is TRBD1 (5 bases). The sequenced sample was naive CD4+ T cells from blood. The sequence was obtained from a woman under 30 in good health. The CDR3 loop is CASVPPRDTEAFF. The CDR3 region has the DNA TGTGCCAGCGTTCCCCCCAGGGACACTGAAGCTTTCTTT.